Below are 27 T cell receptor beta chains sequenced from a single sample in a study of CD8 T cells in Susac syndrome. An input of about 0.45 to 1 ug of RNA was subjected to reverse transcription using random hexamers. Each CDR3 protein gets one entry after TCRdb re-called the immunoSEQ multiplex PCR reads with MiXCR. In the table there are around 280,000 distinct CDR3 sequences, around 83% of which are singletons. The material sequenced was CD8+ T cells from PBMCs. The receptors come from a human donor with multiple sclerosis.

J is TRBJ2-1 and V is TRBV9; 10 bases align to TRBD2. Unmatched junction bases numbered 3, after V lost 0 bases and J lost 3 bases. Germline V gives CDR1 SGDLS, CDR2 YYNGEE. This CDR3 has 16 residues. This CDR3 is CASSVGASGSYNEQFF. The CDR3 nucleotides are TGTGCCAGCAGCGTAGGGGCTAGCGGGAGCTACAATGAGCAGTTCTTC.

The V gene is TRBV19, the J gene TRBJ2-4, with TRBD1 matching 7 bases. The J segment lost 0 bases and the V segment lost 3 bases, leaving 5 bases of the junction unmatched. From germline, CDR1 is LNHDA and CDR2 SQIVND (reference sequence). This CDR3 is built from 16 residues. CDR3 bases: TGTGCCAGTAGTATCCGGGACAGAAGAGCCAAAAACATTCAGTACTTC. Translated: CASSIRDRRAKNIQYF.

The CDR3 loop reads CASGSPSYNEQFF. The CDR3 DNA sequence: TGTGCCAGCGGCAGTCCCTCATACAATGAGCAGTTCTTC. This chain links TRBV9 with TRBJ2-1; D is unresolved. Trimming pared 7 bases from V and 4 bases from J, leaving 12 bases between. Germline values: CDR1 SGDLS, CDR2 YYNGEE. CDR3 length equals 13 residues.

V and J are TRBV2 and TRBJ2-1; 14 nucleotides align to TRBD2. The CDR3 sequence is 19 residues long. Germline V gene lookup returns CDR1 SNHLY and CDR2 FYNNEI. J lost 0 bases, V lost 1 base, and 5 bases had no gene match. CDR3 in amino acids: CASSEVTSGRGSSYNEQFF. The CDR3 DNA reads TGTGCCAGCAGTGAAGTGACTAGCGGGAGGGGAAGCTCCTACAATGAGCAGTTCTTC.

The chain recombines TRBV9 with TRBJ2-1; TRBD2 matches 11 bases. V lost 2 bases, J lost 8 bases, and 6 bases stayed unmatched. Germline V gene sequence: CDR1 SGDLS, CDR2 YYNGEE. The CDR3 is 15 residues long. CDR3 nucleotide sequence: TGTGCCAGCAGCGTGACTAGCGGGAATAGGCATGAGCAGTTCTTC. Translating it yields CASSVTSGNRHEQFF.

The J gene is TRBJ2-5, the V gene TRBV9, with D possibly being TRBD1 (6 bases). This CDR3 is built from 11 residues. Trimming cost V 3 bases and J 10 bases, with 10 bases left between them. Germline V gene lookup returns CDR1 SGDLS and CDR2 YYNGEE. The CDR3 protein is CASSEGHIQYF. The CDR3 DNA reads TGTGCCAGCAGCGAGGGACATATCCAGTACTTC.

V and J are TRBV19 and TRBJ2-7; D gene unclear. Germline CDR1 LNHDA, CDR2 SQIVND (reference sequence). Trimming removed 6 bases at V and 2 bases at J, with 11 bases between. The CDR3 totals 13 residues. The CDR3 is CASRAQPAYEQYF. The CDR3 DNA is TGTGCCAGTAGGGCACAGCCAGCCTACGAGCAGTACTTC.

The chain couples TRBV3-1 to TRBJ1-5; no clear D. The V gene lost 1 base and the J gene lost 5 bases, with 9 bases spanning the gap. Germline V lookup: CDR1 LGHDT, CDR2 YNNKEL (reference sequence). The CDR3 is made up of 14 amino acids. The DNA for the CDR3 is TGTGCCAGCAGCCAAGGAGAGCCCCATCAGCCCCAGCATTTT. It translates to CASSQGEPHQPQHF.

The chain uses TRBV7-6 and TRBJ2-3; 11 bases align to TRBD2. This CDR3 comprises 16 residues. Losses at the gene ends were 5 bases for V and 2 bases for J; bases not matched to a gene: 6. CDR1 is SGHVS, CDR2 FNYEAQ, per germline. The CDR3 loop is CASSIGTSGPTDTQYF. CDR3 coding DNA: TGTGCCAGCAGCATCGGGACTAGCGGTCCCACAGATACGCAGTATTTT.

The CDR3 sequence: CASSLGAGTSDNYEQYF. CDR3 DNA: TGTGCCAGCAGCTTAGGGGCAGGGACTAGCGACAACTACGAGCAGTACTTC. The V gene is TRBV7-9, the J gene TRBJ2-7; 10 nucleotides agree with TRBD2. Trimming cost V 1 base and J 3 bases; bases outside gene matches: 9. Germline V gene sequence: CDR1 SEHNR, CDR2 FQNEAQ (reference sequence). CDR3 length equals 17 residues.

This chain connects TRBV23-1 to TRBJ1-5; tentatively, D is TRBD1 (6 bases). TRBV23-1 is known as an ORF, though its function is uncertain. This CDR3 is built from 17 residues. The ends were cut back, 6 bases at V and 1 base at J, with 19 bases in the middle. The DNA for the CDR3 is TGCGCCAGCAGGAAAATGTACAGGGTGGAGAGCAATCAGCCCCAGCATTTT. It encodes CASRKMYRVESNQPQHF.

The chain employs TRBV30 and TRBJ1-6; D is unclear. Germline CDR1 and CDR2: GTSNPN and SVGIG (reference sequence). The germline V and J ends were trimmed by 8 bases and 8 bases, with 16 bases remaining between them. This CDR3 has 13 amino acids. The CDR3 sequence: CAVDGRKDSPLHF. CDR3 DNA sequence: TGTGCCGTGGACGGAAGGAAAGATTCACCCCTCCACTTT.

This chain links TRBV20-1 with TRBJ2-1; 8 nucleotides line up with TRBD1. V gave up 3 bases and J gave up 6 bases; unmatched junction bases: 16. Per germline, CDR1 DFQATT and CDR2 SNEGSKA (reference sequence). The CDR3 extends over 17 amino acids. The CDR3 DNA sequence: TGCAGTGCTAGCTTCCCCTCCCCGGGACAGGTAGGCAATGAGCAGTTCTTC. Protein product: CSASFPSPGQVGNEQFF.

A few counts support this clonotype. The chain joins TRBV6-1 to TRBJ2-7; weak D call: TRBD1 (6 bases). Germline assignment: CDR1 MNHNS and CDR2 SASEGT. The CDR3 is made up of 12 amino acids. The germline V and J ends were trimmed by 6 bases and 2 bases, with 8 bases remaining between them. The CDR3 is CASRRTAYEQYF. CDR3 coding DNA: TGTGCCAGCAGGAGGACAGCCTACGAGCAGTACTTC.

J is TRBJ2-1 and V is TRBV19; D not certain. Per germline, CDR1 LNHDA and CDR2 SQIVND (reference sequence). The CDR3 has 15 residues. V shed 6 bases and J shed 2 bases, with 14 bases lying between them. In nucleotides, the CDR3 is TGTGCCAGTAGCAAACTCAATACTGCCTACAATGAGCAGTTCTTC. Encoded protein: CASSKLNTAYNEQFF.

This clonotype occurred once. The chain employs TRBV28 and TRBJ2-3, with TRBD2 matching 9 bases. In germline, CDR1 is MDHEN, CDR2 SYDVKM. The length of the CDR3 is 13 residues. The V and J ends lost 10 bases and 4 bases, in that order; junction bases with no gene match: 6. CDR3 residues: CATGLAVSDTQYF. The DNA of the CDR3 is TGTGCCACGGGACTAGCCGTTTCAGATACGCAGTATTTT.

This clonotype has more than one count but fewer than ten. The chain has TRBV6-6 and TRBJ2-7; D remains ambiguous. Trimming shortened V by 0 bases and J by 0 bases, and 9 bases separated the two germline ends. CDR1 is MNHNY, CDR2 SVGAGI, per germline (reference sequence). The CDR3 has 15 amino acids. CDR3 nucleotides: TGTGCCAGCAGTTACTCGACCCCGGGCTCCTACGAGCAGTACTTC. This codes for CASSYSTPGSYEQYF.

The rearrangement links TRBV10-3 to TRBJ1-5, with D perhaps matching TRBD1 (6 bases). Germline V CDR1 and CDR2: ENHRY, SYGVKD. There are 15 residues in the CDR3. Deletions cut 0 bases from V and 2 bases from J, with 8 bases between. CDR3 loop: CAISESGGRNQPQHF. Written as DNA, the CDR3 is TGTGCCATCAGTGAGTCTGGGGGGCGCAATCAGCCCCAGCATTTT.

The chain joins TRBV3-1 to TRBJ2-1; 8 nucleotides line up with TRBD1. After removal of 4 bases from V and 3 bases from J, the junction contained 5 bases not matched to a gene. CDR3 length: 15 amino acids. Germline V lookup: CDR1 LGHDT, CDR2 YNNKEL (reference sequence). The CDR3 DNA reads TGTGCCAGCAGCCTCGACAGGGGAATCTACAATGAGCAGTTCTTC. Translated: CASSLDRGIYNEQFF.

The chain uses TRBV6-6 and TRBJ2-2; D might be TRBD1 or TRBD2, each matching 7 bases. V was cut by 1 base and J by 6 bases, with 15 bases left in between. CDR1 is MNHNY and CDR2 is SVGAGI in the germline V gene (reference sequence). This CDR3 is built from 16 residues. The CDR3 reads CASSYYKTGRAGELFF. CDR3 nucleotides: TGTGCCAGCAGTTACTATAAGACAGGGAGGGCCGGGGAGCTGTTTTTT.

The rearrangement links TRBV6-5 to TRBJ2-7; 7 bases fit TRBD2. V trimming: 5 bases; J trimming: 0 bases; junction bases outside the gene matches: 7. Germline CDR1 reads MNHEY; CDR2 reads SVGAGI. CDR3 length: 15 residues. The CDR3 region is CASSLSGAVSYEQYF. As DNA, the CDR3 is TGTGCCAGCAGTCTCAGCGGGGCCGTCTCCTACGAGCAGTACTTC.

This chain uses TRBV7-6 with TRBJ1-2; no clear D. V lost 5 bases to trimming and J lost 4 bases, with 11 bases between them. The CDR3 runs 13 residues. Germline values: CDR1 SGHVS, CDR2 FNYEAQ. The chain's CDR3 is CASSARNSYGYTF. In nucleotides, the CDR3 is TGTGCCAGCAGCGCGCGTAATTCCTATGGCTACACCTTC.

The chain joins TRBV14 to TRBJ2-1, with D tentatively TRBD1 (5 bases). CDR3 length equals 17 residues. Germline values: CDR1 SGHDN, CDR2 FVKESK. V gave up 0 bases and J gave up 2 bases, with 14 bases separating them. In nucleotides, the CDR3 is TGTGCCAGCAGCCAAGAGTGGGTAGGGGTCACCTACAATGAGCAGTTCTTC. Amino acid sequence: CASSQEWVGVTYNEQFF.

The gene calls are TRBV9 and TRBJ2-1; 11 bases are shared with TRBD2. CDR3 size: 16 residues. From germline, CDR1 is SGDLS and CDR2 YYNGEE. V trimming: 3 bases; J trimming: 7 bases; junction bases outside the gene matches: 9. The CDR3 spells CASSGRLAGTLNEQFF. The CDR3, as DNA: TGTGCCAGCAGCGGACGACTAGCGGGAACGTTGAATGAGCAGTTCTTC.

This clonotype has only a few counts. The chain recombines TRBV6-1 with TRBJ1-1; 7 positions match TRBD1. The trim removed 6 bases at V and 4 bases at J, leaving 11 bases unmatched. This CDR3 contains 15 residues. Germline loops: CDR1 MNHNS, CDR2 SASEGT. CDR3 DNA sequence: TGTGCCAGCAGGACTCCGACAGGGAAGTCCACTGAAGCTTTCTTT. Protein sequence: CASRTPTGKSTEAFF.

In regard to this clonotype: One end of the junction is discordant with germline, which a read error may explain. This chain links TRBV2 with TRBJ1-1; D ambiguous. The CDR3 contains 11 residues. Germline CDR1 is SNHLY and CDR2 is FYNNEI. The DNA for the CDR3 is TGTGCCAGCATTCCGAACACTGAAGTTTTCTTT. Translated: CASIPNTEVFF.

V and J are TRBV7-2 and TRBJ2-3; 10 bases map to TRBD2. The germline CDR1 and CDR2 sequences are SGHTA and FQGNSA. This CDR3 has 17 residues. V was pared by 1 base and J by 4 bases, with 8 bases of the junction left unmatched. The CDR3 DNA reads as TGTGCCAGCAGCTTAGAGATGCTAGCGGGAGAGGCAGATACGCAGTATTTT. This translates into CASSLEMLAGEADTQYF.